This paragraph reports one T cell receptor beta chain. These data come from a study of tumor-infiltrating lymphocytes in localized non-small cell lung cancer. Generated by immunoSEQ multiplex PCR, the TCRdb table keeps only in-frame clones and is missing some. The data hold thousands of clones, with less than 80% observed a single time. The clonotype was recovered from a human donor with non-small cell lung cancer. What was sequenced was lung tumor tissue.

The CDR3 region is CASSPPVPTYEQYF. Here the CDR3 DNA reads TGTGCCAGCAGTCCCCCCGTGCCCACCTACGAGCAGTACTTC. The rearrangement joins TRBV6-6 to TRBJ2-7; D uncertain. V was shortened by 5 bases and J by 2 bases, with 13 bases between the two germline ends. This CDR3 spans 14 amino acids. CDR1 MNHNY and CDR2 SVGAGI come from the germline V gene (reference sequence).